This TCR beta chain derives from a study of cytotoxic CD8 clonotypes in ibrutinib-treated CLL. Study-level points and caveats: Clonality increased at ibrutinib response, then returned toward baseline at progression.

The table came from immunoSEQ multiplex PCR; TCRdb's copy has only in-frame clones and leaves some out. The table includes some 140,000 clones, approximately 90% detected once. Comments on this clone: Its cognate antigen is unknown.

V was pared by 8 bases and J by 0 bases, with 19 bases between. The V gene's germline CDR1 is MNHEY and CDR2 SMNVEV (reference sequence). This CDR3 region has 17 residues. The sequencing used PBMCs, collected after 12 months of ibrutinib treatment. This receptor was obtained from a human donor with chronic lymphocytic leukemia. The chain combines TRBV27 with TRBJ1-4; D is possibly TRBD1 (6 bases). The CDR3 region has the DNA TGTGCCAGCCGACGAGGGGGGAATACGGCAACTAATGAAAAACTGTTTTTT. It codes for CASRRGGNTATNEKLFF.